These T cell receptor beta chains were read from a single sample in a study of blood T cell repertoires in COVID-19. Method: immunoSEQ multiplex PCR; TCRdb's copy keeps in-frame clones and lacks some. The top ten clones hold roughly 5.8% of a sample with 75,000 to 90,000 clones, 90% to 95% of them seen once. Sequenced material: peripheral blood. The receptor set was obtained from a human donor in a cohort sampled during active COVID-19. Both conserved end residues are trimmed from each CDR3.

v_call	j_call	cdr3_aa
TRBV6-5	TRBJ2-7	ASSYSGQGFYEQY
TRBV6-6	TRBJ1-1	ASSPQGPNVNTEAF
TRBV19	TRBJ2-1	ASGQGVGPYNEQF
TRBV5-1	TRBJ1-2	ASSLGAWEYGYT
TRBV13	TRBJ2-3	ASSLGLGADTQY
TRBV7-2	TRBJ2-5	ASSSGAIQETQY
TRBV27	TRBJ2-1	ASSFMGQTYNEQF
TRBV15	TRBJ1-1	ATSSLFSRLHTEAF
TRBV27	TRBJ1-2	ASSLSPGIYGYT
TRBV7-9	TRBJ1-4	ASSLEGVWEKLF
TRBV9	TRBJ2-2	ASSAGGPGELF
TRBV5-1	TRBJ2-7	ASSKLSAGTGGEQY
TRBV19	TRBJ2-3	ASSTGYKDTQY
TRBV11-2	TRBJ2-1	ASRVSGGYWNEQF
TRBV6-2/TRBV6-3	TRBJ2-7	ASSLRRASGLYEQY
TRBV2	TRBJ2-7	ASSEDRDEQY
TRBV6-6	TRBJ1-2	ASSYPGTAIPYGYT
TRBV27	TRBJ1-4	ASSPTGSARKLF
TRBV18	TRBJ2-7	ASSPKTGGDYEQY
TRBV7-6	TRBJ2-7	ASSPQWRGNYEQY
TRBV27	TRBJ1-6	ASSFGTAFYNSPLH
TRBV10-3	TRBJ1-1	AISDRGPDTEAF
TRBV6-5	TRBJ1-1	ASQGAGRSDTEAF
TRBV7-2	TRBJ2-7	ASSLVAFNYEQY
TRBV27	TRBJ2-3	ASSFQRGAVDTQY
TRBV30	TRBJ2-3	AWSSGQLTDTQY
TRBV29-1	TRBJ1-1	SVEGGGGWDTEAF
TRBV19	TRBJ2-1	ASSMAVRGYNEQF
TRBV5-1	TRBJ2-5	ASSHEAGGRGETQY
TRBV5-8	TRBJ1-1	ASSTGQQPNTEAF
TRBV29-1	TRBJ2-5	SVGGGLGTQY
TRBV27	TRBJ2-3	ASSLRPGADTQY
TRBV27	TRBJ1-2	ALRGRYYGYT
TRBV6-2/TRBV6-3	TRBJ2-5	ASSPTSGLQETQY
TRBV6-2/TRBV6-3	TRBJ2-1	ASSWGGYNEQF
TRBV28	TRBJ2-1	ASSGPGLYNEQF
TRBV4-3	TRBJ2-5	ASSQEIGGGETQY
TRBV29-1	TRBJ1-1	SVGWAEGEAF
TRBV27	TRBJ2-7	ASSFVGTGSLYEQY
TRBV12-3/TRBV12-4	TRBJ1-2	ASSLRGYGYT
TRBV11-2	TRBJ1-2	ASSLIALNYGYT
TRBV7-2	TRBJ1-6	ASSSPAGGRNSPLH
TRBV29-1	TRBJ1-2	SVEVPNGYT
TRBV6-1	TRBJ2-5	ASSEQSGAVLETQY
TRBV7-9	TRBJ2-5	ASSLDYFWY
TRBV2	TRBJ2-7	ASSIQGSRYEQY
TRBV4-3	TRBJ2-6	ASSQEEGAGANVLT
TRBV27	TRBJ2-1	ASRLLLVSNNEQF
TRBV19	TRBJ1-2	ASSIDPQGVYGYT
TRBV6-5	TRBJ2-3	ASSRTGTDPDTQY
TRBV7-2	TRBJ2-5	ASSPGGQGQETQY
TRBV6-1	TRBJ1-1	ASSEGRNTEAF
TRBV4-3	TRBJ2-1	ASSQDTGDYVVKQF
TRBV19	TRBJ2-7	ASRSRTDTYEQY
TRBV2	TRBJ1-2	ASSELGTLYGYT
TRBV5-4	TRBJ2-7	ASSSGTVSYEQY
TRBV3-1/TRBV3-2	TRBJ1-3	ASSLETGAGNTIY
TRBV5-1	TRBJ2-1	ASSLRPSGGTTYNEQF
TRBV4-2	TRBJ2-5	ASSQGGMAFWTQY